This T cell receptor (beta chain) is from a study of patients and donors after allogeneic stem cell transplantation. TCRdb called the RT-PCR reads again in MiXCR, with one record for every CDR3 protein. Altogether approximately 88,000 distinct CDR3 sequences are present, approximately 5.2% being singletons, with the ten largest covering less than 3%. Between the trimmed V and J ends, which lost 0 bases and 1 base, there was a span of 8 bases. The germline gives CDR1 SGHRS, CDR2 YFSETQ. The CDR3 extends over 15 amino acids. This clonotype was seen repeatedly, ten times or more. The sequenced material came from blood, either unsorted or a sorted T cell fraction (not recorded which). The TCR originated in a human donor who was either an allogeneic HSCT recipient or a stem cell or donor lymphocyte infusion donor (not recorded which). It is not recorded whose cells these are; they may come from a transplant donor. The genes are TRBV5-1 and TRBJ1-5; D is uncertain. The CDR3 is CASSLAGGSNQPQHF. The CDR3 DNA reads TGCGCCAGCAGCTTGGCCGGTGGGAGCAATCAGCCCCAGCATTTT.